What follows are 15 T cell receptor beta chains derived from one specimen sequenced in a study of blood T cell repertoires in COVID-19. Generated by immunoSEQ multiplex PCR, the TCRdb table keeps only in-frame clones and is missing some. In the table there are about 230,000 clones, around 78% of which are singletons. Specimen: peripheral blood. The origin of the receptors is a woman aged 70-85 years with active or convalescent COVID-19.

In regard to this clone: This same CDR3 is encoded by further DNA sequences in the sample. This CDR3 is CASSYQAMNTEAFF. CDR3 coding DNA: TGTGCCAGCAGTTATCAAGCCATGAACACTGAAGCTTTCTTT. The V gene is TRBV6-6, the J gene TRBJ1-1, with D unresolved. The length of the CDR3 is 14 residues. Germline V gene lookup returns CDR1 MNHNY and CDR2 SVGAGI (reference sequence). Trimming took 3 bases from V and 0 from J, leaving 8 bases between them.

V usage is TRBV19 and J usage is TRBJ2-3; possible D gene TRBD2, 5 bases. V shed 3 bases and J shed 1 base, with 14 bases lying between them. The CDR3 consists of 16 residues. Germline-derived CDR1 and CDR2 are LNHDA and SQIVND (reference sequence). The CDR3, as DNA: TGTGCCAGTAGTATGAACTTCGGGGTCGGCACAGATACGCAGTATTTT. Amino acids: CASSMNFGVGTDTQYF.

The chain has TRBV2 and TRBJ1-5, with 9 bases lining up with TRBD1. The CDR3 length is 14 residues. From germline, CDR1 is SNHLY and CDR2 FYNNEI. J lost 4 bases, V lost 6 bases, and 4 bases had no gene match. In DNA form, the CDR3 reads TGTGCCAGCAGGGAGACAGGGGGAAATCAGCCCCAGCATTTT. Its protein product is CASRETGGNQPQHF.

The V and J genes are TRBV5-1 and TRBJ2-5; TRBD1 might be the D (5 bases). V shed 4 bases and J shed 5 bases, with 21 bases lying between them. Germline V gene lookup returns CDR1 SGHRS and CDR2 YFSETQ. The CDR3 has 16 amino acids. The DNA of the CDR3 is TGCGCCAGCAGCGGCCCTTCGGACAAGATCGGGGAGACCCAGTACTTC. It encodes CASSGPSDKIGETQYF.

V gene TRBV28 combines with J gene TRBJ1-4, with unresolved D. This CDR3 region has 15 residues. V shed 3 bases and J shed 0 bases, with 8 bases lying between them. Germline loops: CDR1 MDHEN, CDR2 SYDVKM. The CDR3 spells CASSFTETTNEKLFF. The CDR3 DNA reads as TGTGCCAGCAGTTTTACAGAGACAACTAATGAAAAACTGTTTTTT.

The chain carries TRBV6-6 and TRBJ1-1; possible D gene TRBD1, 5 bases. This CDR3 contains 14 residues. Per the germline V gene, CDR1 is MNHNY and CDR2 is SVGAGI (reference sequence). Trimming stripped 2 bases from V and 0 bases from J, with 7 bases between. Written as DNA, the CDR3 is TGTGCCAGCAGTTACAGGGGCATGAACACTGAAGCTTTCTTT. It yields the protein CASSYRGMNTEAFF.

CDR3: CASSSPASNEQFF. The CDR3, as DNA: TGTGCCAGCAGCTCACCCGCTAGCAATGAGCAGTTCTTC. The V call is TRBV7-3, the J call TRBJ2-1, with D uncertain. The CDR3 is made up of 13 amino acids. CDR1 and CDR2 from the germline V gene are SGHTA and FQGTGA. Trimming cost V 4 bases and J 6 bases, with 10 bases left between them. The whole variable domain, filled in from reference TRBV7-3 and TRBJ2-1, reads GAGVSQTPSNKVTEKGKYVELRCDPISGHTALYWYRQSLGQGPEFLIYFQGTGAADDSGLPNDRFFAVRPEGSVSTLKIQRTERGDSAVYLCASSSPASNEQFFGPGTRLTVL.

The chain is built from TRBV5-6 and TRBJ2-1; D remains unclear. V shed 2 bases and J shed 4 bases, with 7 bases lying between them. CDR3 length: 13 residues. Germline V gives CDR1 SGHDT, CDR2 YYEEEE. This CDR3 is CASSFRRYNEQFF. The CDR3 bases are TGTGCCAGCAGCTTTCGCAGATACAATGAGCAGTTCTTC. The complete variable domain, with remaining parts taken from reference TRBV5-6 and TRBJ2-1, reads DAGVTQSPTHLIKTRGQQVTLRCSPKSGHDTVSWYQQALGQGPQFIFQYYEEEERQRGNFPDRFSGHQFPNYSSELNVNALLLGDSALYLCASSFRRYNEQFFGPGTRLTVL.

This chain uses TRBV5-5 with TRBJ2-3; unclear D gene. Germline V gene sequence: CDR1 SGHKS, CDR2 YYEKEE (reference sequence). With 4 bases removed from V and 5 bases from J, the gap between germline ends came to 11 bases. CDR3 length: 13 amino acids. The CDR3 nucleotides read TGTGCCAGCAGCAACGCAGCAGGAGATACGCAGTATTTT. As protein: CASSNAAGDTQYF.

The J gene is TRBJ2-2, the V gene TRBV3-1 (or the pseudogene TRBV3-2), with 16 bases fitting TRBD2. CDR3 size: 19 residues. The germline V gene encodes CDR1 LGHDT and CDR2 YNNKEL (reference sequence). V gave up 3 bases and J gave up 5 bases; unmatched junction bases: 9. Here the CDR3 reads CASSHLFGTSGGATGELFF. CDR3 bases: TGTGCCAGCAGCCACCTATTCGGGACTAGCGGGGGGGCAACCGGGGAGCTGTTTTTT.

The chain recombines TRBV7-9 with TRBJ2-7, with a weak D call TRBD1 (5 bases). V gave up 3 bases and J gave up 5 bases, with 8 bases separating them. This CDR3 has 12 amino acids. Germline assignment: CDR1 SEHNR and CDR2 FQNEAQ (reference sequence). The CDR3 reads CASSFRANEQYF. CDR3 bases: TGTGCCAGCAGCTTCAGGGCAAACGAGCAGTACTTC.

The count of this clone is one. The CDR3 region is CASSPSIQGNGYTF. CDR3 nucleotides: TGTGCCAGCTCACCCTCGATACAGGGAAATGGCTACACCTTC. The chain couples TRBV18 to TRBJ1-2; tentatively, D is TRBD1 (6 bases). V was clipped by 3 bases and J by 6 bases, with 14 bases between them. Germline V lookup: CDR1 KGHSH, CDR2 LQKENI. The CDR3 has 14 amino acids.

V is TRBV18 and J is TRBJ2-1, with 9 nucleotides matching TRBD2. Trimming removed 3 bases from V and 4 bases from J; junction bases left unmatched: 1. The germline V gene has CDR1 KGHSH and CDR2 LQKENI. CDR3 length: 14 residues. In DNA, the CDR3 is TGTGCCAGCTCACCGACTAGCGGTTACAATGAGCAGTTCTTC. Amino acid sequence: CASSPTSGYNEQFF.

The rearrangement uses TRBV7-3 and TRBJ1-1; D is unresolved. Trimming pared 3 bases from V and 5 bases from J, leaving 10 bases between. The CDR3 is 13 amino acids. Germline assignment: CDR1 SGHTA and CDR2 FQGTGA. The CDR3 reads CASSFSSLTEAFF. In DNA, the CDR3 is TGTGCCAGCAGCTTTTCCTCCTTGACTGAAGCTTTCTTT.

This chain connects TRBV7-8 to TRBJ1-2; TRBD1 is a possible D gene (6 bases). This CDR3 spans 15 amino acids. Trimming stripped 5 bases from V and 8 bases from J, with 21 bases between. Germline lookup yields CDR1 SGHVS and CDR2 FQNEAQ. CDR3 in DNA: TGTGCCAGCAGCCTGGGTGGACAGCCTGCCGGGGGCTACACCTTC. Its protein product is CASSLGGQPAGGYTF.